This T cell receptor beta chain was recorded in a study of T cells in narcolepsy. Overall study: Donors had narcolepsy type 1 or type 2, or were healthy controls.

Whole-study findings and limits: Autoreactive clonotypes reportedly recurred in blood of same and different patients, not controls. Same-patient CSF and blood CD4+ T cell clonotypes included HCRT-specific and TRIB2-specific autoreactive ones. No autoreactive T cell clone sequences appeared in some memory CD4+ repertoires.

About this clone itself: Its antigen is as yet unknown.

Sequenced by immunoSEQ multiplex PCR; TCRdb stores in-frame clones only, minus some. The sample comprises about 24,000 clones, around 80% of which are singletons, and around 4.2% rests with the top ten. Source material: memory (CD45RA-) CD4+ T cells from blood. This clonotype was obtained from a human donor in good health.

The CDR3 bases are TGTGCCAGCGCGATAGGCGGGGGACAGGAGACCCAGTACTTC. Protein sequence: CASAIGGGQETQYF. The genes are TRBV7-2 and TRBJ2-5; D is possibly TRBD1 or TRBD2 (7 bases each). This CDR3 is built from 14 residues. Trimming removed 8 bases from V and 5 bases from J, with 18 bases in between. From germline, CDR1 is SGHTA and CDR2 FQGNSA.